The 26 T cell receptor beta chains listed next were all sequenced from one sample in a study of cytomegalovirus exposure and HLA in healthy donors. PCR used 60 Vbeta primers and 13 Jbeta primers. Clones were read by immunoSEQ multiplex PCR, and TCRdb kept only the in-frame ones, dropping some. This sample has approximately 160,000 clones, with approximately 81% found just once. The sample was PBMCs. These TCRs come from a man aged 18 to 30 in good health and CMV-seronegative.

This chain uses TRBV7-2 with TRBJ2-5, with 8 bases that match TRBD2. Germline loops: CDR1 SGHTA, CDR2 FQGNSA. The CDR3 length is 14 residues. Trimming removed 3 bases from V and 1 base from J; junction bases left unmatched: 1. CDR3 in amino acids: CASSFSGAQETQYF. CDR3 coding DNA: TGTGCCAGCAGCTTTAGCGGGGCCCAAGAGACCCAGTACTTC.

This chain joins TRBV27 and TRBJ1-5, with 9 bases aligning to TRBD1. The CDR3 length is 16 residues. The V segment lost 3 bases and the J segment 8 bases; nucleotides outside the gene matches: 11. Germline-derived CDR1 and CDR2 are MNHEY and SMNVEV (reference sequence). The DNA for the CDR3 is TGTGCCAGCAGTTTCATCTACAGGGGGCGTATGGAGCCCCAGCATTTT. Encoded protein: CASSFIYRGRMEPQHF.

The chain recombines TRBV28 with TRBJ2-7; D unclear. From germline, CDR1 is MDHEN and CDR2 SYDVKM. CDR3 length: 12 amino acids. Trimming took off 3 bases at V and 6 bases at J, with 9 bases between the two ends. The CDR3 loop reads CASSFPRVEQYF. The CDR3 DNA reads TGTGCCAGCAGTTTCCCTCGGGTCGAGCAGTACTTC. Drawing the rest from reference TRBV28 and TRBJ2-7, the complete variable domain is DVKVTQSSRYLVKRTGEKVFLECVQDMDHENMFWYRQDPGLGLRLIYFSYDVKMKEKGDIPEGYSVSREKKERFSLILESASTNQTSMYLCASSFPRVEQYFGPGTRLTVT.

This chain joins TRBV30 and TRBJ2-2; 8 bases line up with TRBD1. Trimming removed 3 bases from V and 6 bases from J; junction bases left unmatched: 3. This CDR3 spans 13 amino acids. The germline V gene has CDR1 GTSNPN and CDR2 SVGIG (reference sequence). The CDR3 DNA is TGTGCCTGGAGGATACAGGGGGCCGGGGAGCTGTTTTTT. Translation: CAWRIQGAGELFF.

This sequence joins TRBV27 and TRBJ2-7; 7 bases match TRBD1. J was trimmed by 5 bases and V by 2 bases; bases with no gene match: 9. Germline CDR1 MNHEY, CDR2 SMNVEV (reference sequence). The CDR3 has 15 residues. The CDR3: CASSLTPRGSHEQYF. Here the CDR3 DNA reads TGTGCCAGCAGTTTAACCCCCAGGGGGTCCCACGAGCAGTACTTC.

V gene TRBV7-2 combines with J gene TRBJ2-5; 7 bases are shared with TRBD2. The CDR3 length is 17 residues. J lost 3 bases, V lost 4 bases, and 14 bases had no gene match. CDR1 is SGHTA and CDR2 is FQGNSA in the germline V gene. The CDR3 protein is CASSSLGLGRIEETQYF. DNA for the CDR3: TGTGCCAGCAGCTCCCTCGGGCTCGGGAGGATAGAAGAGACCCAGTACTTC.

The rearrangement links TRBV9 to TRBJ2-3, with D possibly TRBD1 on 5 matching bases. V was cut by 1 base and J by 4 bases, with 13 bases left in between. The CDR3 totals 15 residues. CDR1 and CDR2 from the germline V gene are SGDLS and YYNGEE. The CDR3 bases are TGTGCCAGCAGCGTATCAGTAGGGGCCGCAGATACGCAGTATTTT. Its translation: CASSVSVGAADTQYF. Full variable domain (missing parts from reference TRBV9 and TRBJ2-3): DSGVTQTPKHLITATGQRVTLRCSPRSGDLSVYWYQQSLDQGLQFLIQYYNGEERAKGNILERFSAQQFPDLHSELNLSSLELGDSALYFCASSVSVGAADTQYFGPGTRLTVL.

The chain couples TRBV7-2 to TRBJ2-5, with D possibly being TRBD2 (5 bases). This CDR3 region has 14 residues. CDR1 is SGHTA and CDR2 is FQGNSA in the germline V gene. The germline V and J ends were trimmed by 4 bases and 2 bases, with 11 bases remaining between them. This CDR3 reads CASSSSGVQETQYF. For the CDR3, the DNA is TGTGCCAGCAGCTCAAGCGGAGTTCAAGAGACCCAGTACTTC.

In its sample, this clone was seen once. The J gene is TRBJ2-5, the V gene TRBV13; D not resolved. TRBJ2-7 explains the end of the DNA better; the J call may be wrong. CDR1 is PRHDT, CDR2 FYEKMQ, per germline (reference sequence). The CDR3 runs to 13 residues. The chain's CDR3 is CASSLEEQYEQYF. The CDR3 DNA sequence: TGTGCCAGCAGCTTAGAGGAGCAGTACGAGCAGTACTTC.

The chain uses TRBV5-1 and TRBJ1-4; D may be TRBD1 (6 bases). This CDR3 contains 18 residues. With 4 bases removed from V and 0 bases from J, the gap between germline ends came to 19 bases. Germline CDR1 is SGHRS and CDR2 is YFSETQ. CDR3 sequence (DNA): TGCGCCAGCAGCACCACGACAGGTCCCTCCCCAACTAATGAAAAACTGTTTTTT. This translates into CASSTTTGPSPTNEKLFF.

The chain joins TRBV5-8 to TRBJ1-3, with 7 bases lining up with TRBD1. The germline V gene has CDR1 SGHTS and CDR2 YDEGEE. V shed 5 bases and J 0 bases; nucleotides not matched to a gene: 5. This CDR3 region has 15 residues. CDR3 sequence: CASSLGGYSGNTIYF. The CDR3 bases are TGTGCCAGCAGTTTAGGGGGCTACTCTGGAAACACCATATATTTT.

The chain uses TRBV18 and TRBJ2-7, with 12 bases matching TRBD1. The junction had 4 bases not matched to a gene; V was cut back by 3 bases and J by 4 bases. Germline CDR1 KGHSH, CDR2 LQKENI. The CDR3 contains 15 residues. CDR3 coding DNA: TGTGCCAGCTCACCGGGGACAGGGGGCACGTACGAGCAGTACTTC. It encodes CASSPGTGGTYEQYF.

The V and J genes are TRBV18 and TRBJ1-1; D gene unclear. The CDR3 runs 13 residues. Trimming took off 2 bases at V and 5 bases at J, with 9 bases between the two ends. CDR1 and CDR2 (germline): KGHSH, LQKENI. The DNA for the CDR3 is TGTGCCAGCTCACCAAGAAGCGGGACTGAAGCTTTCTTT. Its protein product is CASSPRSGTEAFF.

This clone occurred once. This chain links TRBV6-1 with TRBJ1-2, with TRBD1 identical over 8 bases. Germline values: CDR1 MNHNS, CDR2 SASEGT. CDR3 length equals 15 residues. The junction had 10 bases not matched to a gene; V was cut back by 6 bases and J by 4 bases. Here the CDR3 DNA reads TGTGCCAGCAGCTCGACAGGGGACCTCATCTATGGCTACACCTTC. Encoded protein: CASSSTGDLIYGYTF.

The chain joins TRBV18 to TRBJ2-2; D is undetermined. Looked up from germline, CDR1 is KGHSH and CDR2 is LQKENI. The V end was cut by 3 bases, the J end by 1 base, with 6 bases between. The CDR3 loop spans 14 amino acids. As DNA, the CDR3 is TGTGCCAGCTCACCCCTAGAGAACACCGGGGAGCTGTTTTTT. Amino acids: CASSPLENTGELFF.

This clone showed up just once. The V and J genes are TRBV29-1 and TRBJ1-2, with 11 bases lining up with TRBD1. The CDR3 covers 15 residues. V dropped 7 bases and J dropped 4; count of bases not matched to a gene: 11. CDR1 is SQVTM, CDR2 ANQGSEA, per germline. The DNA for the CDR3 is TGCAGCGGTCTTGGACAGGGGGCGGTGGGCTATGGCTACACCTTC. Its protein is CSGLGQGAVGYGYTF.

This clone was seen just once. The V call is TRBV28, the J call TRBJ1-1; 8 positions match TRBD1. CDR1 is MDHEN and CDR2 is SYDVKM in the germline V gene. V was clipped by 4 bases and J by 11 bases; unmatched bases: 12. The CDR3 consists of 14 residues. This chain's CDR3 is CASSSPGQGIGAFF. The CDR3 DNA follows: TGTGCCAGCAGTTCCCCCGGACAGGGTATAGGGGCTTTCTTT.

The V call is TRBV7-8, the J call TRBJ2-1; 8 nucleotides align to TRBD2. CDR1 SGHVS and CDR2 FQNEAQ come from the germline V gene. Trimming removed 5 bases from V and 1 base from J; junction bases left unmatched: 7. The CDR3 is 16 amino acids. DNA for the CDR3: TGTGCCAGCAGCCCCATAGCGGGAATGTCCTACAATGAGCAGTTCTTC. This translates into CASSPIAGMSYNEQFF.

This rearrangement joins TRBV27 to TRBJ2-3; no reliable D call. Germline V gene lookup returns CDR1 MNHEY and CDR2 SMNVEV (reference sequence). The ends were cut back, 6 bases at V and 1 base at J, with 23 bases in the middle. The CDR3 sequence is 18 residues long. The CDR3 DNA reads as TGTGCCAGCAGCCGTAACCGCCCATCAGGATATCGCACAGATACGCAGTATTTT. This encodes CASSRNRPSGYRTDTQYF.

The chain links TRBV29-1 to TRBJ2-3, with TRBD2 matching over 8 bases. Losses at the gene ends were 4 bases for V and 1 base for J; bases not matched to a gene: 10. The germline CDR1 and CDR2 sequences are SQVTM and ANQGSEA. This CDR3 is 16 amino acids long. The CDR3 nucleotides are TGCAGCGTTGTGGGGGAGATAGCGGGACGCACAGATACGCAGTATTTT. The encoded protein is CSVVGEIAGRTDTQYF.

The rearrangement uses TRBV6-1 and TRBJ1-6; D ambiguous. V lost 4 bases and J lost 2, with 6 bases in between. CDR3 length equals 14 residues. Looked up from germline, CDR1 is MNHNS and CDR2 is SASEGT. DNA of the CDR3: TGTGCCAGCAGTGCAGGCCCCTATAATTCACCCCTCCACTTT. It codes for CASSAGPYNSPLHF.

The chain is built from TRBV4-3 and TRBJ2-7; 7 nucleotides align to TRBD1. The CDR3 spans 14 residues. The V gene end was trimmed by 4 bases and the J gene end by 2 bases; junction bases not matched to a gene: 5. The V gene's germline CDR1 is LGHNA and CDR2 YSLEER. The CDR3 DNA reads TGCGCCAGCAGCCCGGTAGACAGGGCCTACGAGCAGTACTTC. It encodes CASSPVDRAYEQYF.

The rearrangement links TRBV5-8 to TRBJ2-1; D perhaps matches TRBD2 (6 bases). This CDR3 is 10 amino acids long. Germline CDR1 is SGHTS and CDR2 is YDEGEE. V was pared by 8 bases and J by 14 bases, with 14 bases between. CDR3 protein: CASGRTGKFF. Written as DNA, the CDR3 is TGTGCCAGTGGGAGGACGGGCAAGTTCTTC.

The chain joins TRBV10-3 to TRBJ2-7; D possibly corresponds to TRBD1 (5 bases). Germline CDR1 and CDR2: ENHRY and SYGVKD. Trimming pared 0 bases from V and 7 bases from J, leaving 13 bases between. CDR3 length equals 14 residues. The CDR3 sequence: CAISESKGDREQYF. In DNA, the CDR3 is TGTGCCATCAGTGAGTCAAAAGGGGATAGAGAGCAGTACTTC.

CDR3 loop: CASSPRDWTMGYTF. CDR3 nucleotides: TGTGCCAGCAGCCCCCGGGACTGGACTATGGGCTACACCTTC. The J gene is TRBJ1-2, the V gene TRBV7-8; D possibly corresponds to TRBD1 (5 bases). V was clipped by 5 bases and J by 8 bases, with 18 bases between them. Germline V gene lookup returns CDR1 SGHVS and CDR2 FQNEAQ. CDR3 size: 14 residues.

CDR3 bases: TGTGCCTGGAGTGGGGGGACAGGTCGTAGTGGCAATCAGCCCCAGCATTTT. This codes for CAWSGGTGRSGNQPQHF. This rearrangement joins TRBV30 to TRBJ1-5; 8 bases match TRBD1. Germline lookup yields CDR1 GTSNPN and CDR2 SVGIG (reference sequence). V gave up 1 base and J gave up 2 bases; unmatched junction bases: 10. CDR3 length: 17 residues.